This paragraph covers one T cell receptor (beta chain) sequence. This receptor's antigen is unknown. No base-level quality is on record; no much larger clone is a single base apart. The method was 5' RACE. A second PCR of roughly 6 to 12 cycles was performed with a sample-barcoded 5' primer and a J-beta primer mix. A unique molecular identifier was introduced onto each TCR beta cDNA molecule by a template-switch 5' adaptor carrying 12 random nucleotides. Each sample yielded at least 2.5 million CDR3-containing paired-end reads. All of the RNA was converted into first-strand cDNA using the Mint cDNA synthesis kit, with a TRBC-specific oligonucleotide serving as the primer. Following uracil-DNA glycosylase treatment, all cDNA underwent a first 18-cycle PCR with the universal primers M1SS and BC2_uni_R. Processing in the source paper ran as follows. Each sample was normalized by randomly selecting 1 million high-quality reads, each carrying a distinct molecular identifier. Instead of being binned into consensus sequences, reads that shared molecular identifiers were thrown out. CDR3 identification, clonotype clustering and error correction used MiTCR with a Q25 quality threshold and the strictest error-elimination algorithm. A nonparametric unseen species model with Euler transformation was used to estimate lower-bound total TCR beta diversity. Using fastp at Q25 and MiXCR, TCRdb reprocessed the public reads and kept productive beta chains. All rows with the same CDR3 protein become a single entry with the most common DNA and genes. TCRdb assigned the V and J calls; the authors' analysis was not used. The table for this sample lists fewer than 2 million distinct CDR3 sequences; approximately 39% of them were counted only once. The ten largest account for 23% of the sample.

The 39 donors, aged about 6 to 95 years, were systemically healthy Caucasian individuals from Russia. Each donor gave 8 to 10 milliliters of peripheral blood, collected into EDTA-treated Vacutainer tubes. PBMCs were isolated by Ficoll-Paque density-gradient centrifugation, with at least 6 million obtained per sample. Trizol reagent was used to extract total RNA from PBMCs, with at least 5 micrograms per sample. For every donor, an aliquot of PBMCs went through flow cytometry to measure the percentages of naive CD45RAhigh/CD27high T cells. This specimen comes from a study of blood T cells in healthy people across ages (dated by TCRdb to about 2015). Study-level background: In model experiments, roughly one uniquely barcoded TCR beta cDNA molecule per two T cells was captured by template switching. Using deep sequencing normalized with unique cDNA molecular identifiers, the study measured how TCR beta repertoire diversity changes with age. Donors were grouped into four age groups: young (average 16 years), middle-aged (39), aged (over 55) and long-lived (around 82). Donors of different ages were randomly distributed across sequencing lanes to avoid experimental bias. Using the same blood draw, the study looked at two additional independent replicas of 1 million unique cDNA reads for two donors, one aged 18 to 30 and the other aged 80 or older. General findings and caveats noted by the study authors: Observed TCR beta diversity per million T cells fell roughly linearly with age, and a significant reduction was already apparent by age around 40. The percentage of naive T cells measured by flow cytometry correlated strongly with observed TCR beta diversity. Estimates of total diversity based on one million sequenced T cells were considered lower bounds and underestimates. Compared with the aged group, more naive CD4+ T cells, fewer expanded clones and increased TCR diversity were shown by the long-lived group, suggesting age selection. Because donor CMV infection status was unknown, age-related changes in expanded clonotypes were potentially confounded. Since profiling was done on bulk unsorted PBMCs, naive and antigen-experienced compartments could not be conclusively compared.

Looking up the germline V gene yields CDR1 SGHDT and CDR2 YYEEEE. The CDR3 runs 13 amino acids, cysteine and phenylalanine included. Only CDR3 DNA remains: 39 bases, in frame from the first base. At the junction V is shortened by 2 bases and J by 10 bases, with 13 bases in between. This TCR was sampled from a human donor in good health. Recombination connected TRBV5-6 to TRBJ2-1, and perhaps TRBD2 as D gene, on 6 matching bases. The specimen was blood. The nucleotides read TGTGCCAGCAGCTTTGATACTAGCCAAGAGCAGTTCTTC. It encodes CASSFDTSQEQFF.